This TCR beta chain emerged from a study of cytomegalovirus exposure and HLA in healthy donors. Overall study: Earlier work reported 100 million or so unique TCR beta sequences from about 190 million T cells. Study conclusions and caveats: Some public TCRs appeared in many individuals, while most sequences were rare. Analysis was carried out at a later point, and it linked a missense DCLRE1C variant to TCR beta V- and J-gene trimming. No immune exposure information besides CMV serostatus was available.

V dropped 0 bases and J dropped 4 bases, with 7 bases sitting between them. The CDR3 contains 15 residues. CDR1 is MNHNY and CDR2 is SVGAGI in the germline V gene (reference sequence). This PCR relied on a set of 60 Vbeta primers and 13 Jbeta primers. Clones were read by immunoSEQ multiplex PCR, and TCRdb kept only the in-frame ones, dropping some. The table has around 200,000 clones, roughly 80% seen once. As for this clone: Its antigen remains unidentified.

The clonotype was recovered from a girl between 2 and 10 years old in good health and CMV-seronegative. The V call is TRBV6-6, the J call TRBJ1-6; possibly TRBD1 for D (6 bases). The sequencing input was PBMCs. The CDR3 coding sequence is TGTGCCAGCAGTTACTCACAGGGATATAATTCACCCCTCCACTTT. It specifies CASSYSQGYNSPLHF.